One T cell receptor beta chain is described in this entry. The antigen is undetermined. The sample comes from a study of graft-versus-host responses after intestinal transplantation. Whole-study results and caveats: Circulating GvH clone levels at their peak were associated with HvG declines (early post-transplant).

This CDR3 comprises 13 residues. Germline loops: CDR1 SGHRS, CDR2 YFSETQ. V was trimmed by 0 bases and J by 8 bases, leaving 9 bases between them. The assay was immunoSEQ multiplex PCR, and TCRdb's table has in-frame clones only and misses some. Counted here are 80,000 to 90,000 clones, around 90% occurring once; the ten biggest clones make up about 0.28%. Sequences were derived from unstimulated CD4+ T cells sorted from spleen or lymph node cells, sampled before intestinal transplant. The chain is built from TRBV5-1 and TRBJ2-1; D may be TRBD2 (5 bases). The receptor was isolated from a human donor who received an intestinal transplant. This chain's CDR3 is CASSLVVRDEQFF. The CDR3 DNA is TGCGCCAGCAGCTTGGTTGTGCGGGATGAGCAGTTCTTC.